The clone carrying this T cell receptor beta chain has only a few counts. Antigen specificity is unknown. These data originate in a study of OX40 agonist ivuxolimab in advanced cancers. Study summary: Ivuxolimab, which patients received intravenously every 2 weeks, was dosed at 0.01 to 10 mg/kg. It was permissible to have had prior anti-PD-1, anti-PD-L1 or anti-CTLA-4 therapy, and about 40% had some. Subjects had a mean age of about 57 years, with a range of roughly 20 to 79; around 84% were male.

The data were produced by immunoSEQ multiplex PCR, yet TCRdb's version contains in-frame clones alone and is incomplete. The sample consists of about 79,000 clones, about nine tenths of them appearing once. Study results and limitations: Researchers report that CD8+ T cells had, on average, more expanded clones than CD4+.

The material was CD4+ or CD8+ T cells sorted from blood, obtained in a trial of the OX40 agonist ivuxolimab. The sequence came from an adult with an advanced solid tumor such as melanoma, head and neck, liver or kidney cancer.

The CDR3: CASSPLGLSDNTGELFF. The CDR3, as DNA: TGTGCCAGCAGCCCCCTCGGACTCAGCGATAACACCGGGGAGCTGTTTTTT. The V gene is TRBV4-2, the J gene TRBJ2-2, with D possibly TRBD2 on 5 matching bases. V lost 4 bases and J lost 2, with 17 bases in between. CDR1 is LGHNA, CDR2 YNFKEQ, per germline. This CDR3 has 17 amino acids.